The 12 T cell receptor beta chains below all came from one sample that was sequenced in a study of blood T cells in healthy people across ages. Combining a sample-barcoded 5' primer with a J-beta primer mix, a second PCR ran for 7 to 11 cycles. From the 5' RACE reads, TCRdb called clonotypes with MiXCR, one entry per CDR3 protein. The sample carries some 1.5 million distinct CDR3 sequences, 25% to 30% recorded once. Source material: blood. The source is a woman aged 30 to 39 in good health.

A remark on this clonotype: One junction end does not reproduce the germline sequence, and a read error may be involved. J is TRBJ2-7 and V is TRBV3-1; D is ambiguous. Per the germline V gene, CDR1 is LGHDT and CDR2 is YNNKEL (reference sequence). The CDR3 is 11 residues long. CDR3 in DNA: TGTGCCAACAGCCAAGCCCCGGTCGGGTACTTC. Translated, it gives CANSQAPVGYF.

This clonotype was observed a few times. The chain employs TRBV28 and TRBJ1-2, with D unresolved. Germline assignment: CDR1 MDHEN and CDR2 SYDVKM. This CDR3 is 13 amino acids long. Trimming cost V 5 bases and J 5 bases, with 12 bases left between them. This CDR3 is CASSPADIYGYTF. Written as DNA, the CDR3 is TGTGCCAGCAGTCCAGCAGACATATATGGCTACACCTTC.

This clonotype was counted between two and nine times. V usage is TRBV20-1 and J usage is TRBJ1-4; D call uncertain. Per the germline V gene, CDR1 is DFQATT and CDR2 is SNEGSKA (reference sequence). The V end lost 2 bases, the J end lost 8 bases, and 12 bases lay between the germline ends. This CDR3 has 13 residues. As DNA, the CDR3 is TGCAGTGCTAGATCAAGGACTGACGAAAAACTGTTTTTT. As protein: CSARSRTDEKLFF.

The V gene is TRBV7-2, the J gene TRBJ2-4; TRBD2 agrees at 10 bases. Germline CDR1 reads SGHTA; CDR2 reads FQGNSA. Germline trimming cut 0 bases from V and 6 bases from J; bases unmatched to any gene: 2. CDR3 size: 15 residues. For the CDR3, the DNA is TGTGCCAGCAGCTTAGCATTAGCGGGGGGAAACATTCAGTACTTC. Translation: CASSLALAGGNIQYF.

The chain couples TRBV12-3 or TRBV12-4 to TRBJ2-1; weak D call: TRBD1 (5 bases). V was pared by 4 bases and J by 8 bases, with 24 bases between. The CDR3 runs to 17 residues. CDR3 DNA: TGTGCCAGCAGTTCCTTTAGGGGCGGTGCCAGGGCCCATGAGCAGTTCTTC. Translation: CASSSFRGGARAHEQFF.

The chain employs TRBV12-3 or TRBV12-4 and TRBJ1-2, with 9 bases lining up with TRBD1. The V segment lost 7 bases and the J segment 7 bases; nucleotides outside the gene matches: 7. The CDR3 has 13 amino acids. The CDR3 coding sequence is TGTGCCAGCAAGACCGGGACAGGGCTTGGCTACACCTTC. It encodes CASKTGTGLGYTF.

The V and J genes are TRBV20-1 and TRBJ1-2; tentatively, D is TRBD1 (6 bases). Germline V gene lookup returns CDR1 DFQATT and CDR2 SNEGSKA (reference sequence). V shed 5 bases and J shed 6 bases, with 16 bases lying between them. The CDR3 spans 13 residues. In DNA form, the CDR3 reads TGCAGTGCTCGGACAGTGGGACAAGATGGCTACACCTTC. Translating gives CSARTVGQDGYTF.

The chain's CDR3 is CASRGDREAKNIQYF. The CDR3 coding sequence is TGTGCCAGCAGAGGGGACAGGGAAGCCAAAAACATTCAGTACTTC. The rearrangement links TRBV6-4 to TRBJ2-4, with TRBD1 matching over 9 bases. Germline CDR1 is MRHNA and CDR2 is SNTAGT. The CDR3 contains 15 residues. J gave up 0 bases and V 6 bases, and 3 bases lay outside the gene matches.

Concerning this clonotype: Given a much more abundant clone one base away, this may be a read error. The CDR3 sequence is CASRGTAPADTQYF. For the CDR3, the DNA is TGTGCCAGCAGAGGGACTGCACCGGCAGATACGCAGTATTTT. The J gene is TRBJ2-3, the V gene TRBV7-2; weak D call: TRBD2 (6 bases). The CDR3 loop spans 14 amino acids. The V gene's germline CDR1 is SGHTA and CDR2 FQGNSA. Trimming pared 6 bases from V and 4 bases from J, leaving 14 bases between.

The chain uses TRBV7-7 and TRBJ2-3; TRBD2 agrees at 7 bases. The CDR3 is 14 amino acids. The germline V gene encodes CDR1 SSHAT and CDR2 FNYEAQ (reference sequence). The ends lost 5 bases at V and 1 base at J; junction bases unmatched: 3. DNA of the CDR3: TGTGCCAGCAGCATAACTAGCGGCACAGATACGCAGTATTTT. It is translated as CASSITSGTDTQYF.

This clonotype came up many times. The chain carries TRBV7-3 and TRBJ2-3; no clear D. The CDR3 consists of 15 residues. The V end lost 0 bases, the J end lost 6 bases, and 13 bases lay between the germline ends. The germline V gene encodes CDR1 SGHTA and CDR2 FQGTGA. Written as DNA, the CDR3 is TGTGCCAGCAGCTTAACGACGAATCTGGCGGATACGCAGTATTTT. Its protein is CASSLTTNLADTQYF.

This clonotype was detected a few times. The V call is TRBV20-1, the J call TRBJ2-1; TRBD1 matches 9 bases. There are 14 residues in the CDR3. Losses at the gene ends were 5 bases for V and 4 bases for J; bases not matched to a gene: 6. CDR1 is DFQATT, CDR2 SNEGSKA, per germline (reference sequence). In DNA, the CDR3 is TGCAGTGCTCTTATAGGACAGGGGTACAATGAGCAGTTCTTC. This gives the protein CSALIGQGYNEQFF.